This TCR beta chain derives from a study of CD8 T cells in Susac syndrome. Across the whole study: Among the sequenced Susac syndrome patients, roughly 6 had active disease while eight or nine were in remission.

General study points: The CD4+ T cell repertoires, which came from Susac syndrome patients, showed no sign of clonal expansion.

This CDR3 has 14 amino acids. Per germline, CDR1 KGHDR and CDR2 SFDVKD. Trimming took 2 bases from V and 4 from J, leaving 10 bases between them. With random hexamers, about 0.45 to 1 ug RNA was reverse transcribed. The CDR3 of TCR beta was amplified by immunoSEQ multiplex PCR across 54 Vbeta and 13 Jbeta. From the immunoSEQ multiplex PCR reads, TCRdb called clonotypes with MiXCR, one entry per CDR3 protein. This table has some 200,000 distinct CDR3 sequences, about 94% appearing once. In blood CD8+ and CD4+ T cells, TCR beta underwent sequencing. With regard to this clonotype: The antigen remains undetermined.

The receptor comes from a human donor with Susac syndrome. The sequencing input was CD4+ T cells from PBMCs. The rearrangement links TRBV24-1 to TRBJ1-2; D remains ambiguous. CDR3 in DNA: TGTGCCACCAGTGATTCGAGGAGAGGCTATGGCTACACCTTC. It yields the protein CATSDSRRGYGYTF.